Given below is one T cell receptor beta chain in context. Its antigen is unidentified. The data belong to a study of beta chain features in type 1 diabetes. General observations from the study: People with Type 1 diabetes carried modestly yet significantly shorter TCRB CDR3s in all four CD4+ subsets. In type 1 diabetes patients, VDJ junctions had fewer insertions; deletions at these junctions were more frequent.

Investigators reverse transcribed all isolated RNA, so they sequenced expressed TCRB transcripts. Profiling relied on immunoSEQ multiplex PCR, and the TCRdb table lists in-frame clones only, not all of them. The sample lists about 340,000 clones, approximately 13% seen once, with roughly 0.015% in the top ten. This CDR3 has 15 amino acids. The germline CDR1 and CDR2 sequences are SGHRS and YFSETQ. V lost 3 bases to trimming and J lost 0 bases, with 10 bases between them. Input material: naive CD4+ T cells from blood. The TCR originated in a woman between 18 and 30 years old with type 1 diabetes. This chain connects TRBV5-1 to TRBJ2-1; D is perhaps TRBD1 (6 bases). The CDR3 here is CASSWDTASYNEQFF. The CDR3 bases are TGCGCCAGCAGCTGGGACACCGCCTCCTACAATGAGCAGTTCTTC.